The 5 T cell receptor beta chains below were found in one sample sequenced in a study of a mutant IDH1 vaccine in newly diagnosed glioma. Indicated time point: week 23, last vaccination. Vaccination used 300 ug of mutant IDH1 20-mer peptide per dose, with topical imiquimod. Profiling relied on immunoSEQ multiplex PCR, and the TCRdb table lists in-frame clones only, not all of them. The sample carries about 60,000 clones, over 75% recorded once. Their antigens are not known. This specimen was PBMCs, taken from a glioma patient whose treatment included an IDH1 peptide vaccine. These receptors all stem from a man aged 18 to 29 with glioma.

This clone has only a few counts. J is TRBJ1-1 and V is TRBV6-6; the match to TRBD1 covers 7 bases. CDR1 and CDR2 from the germline V gene are MNHNY and SVGAGI (reference sequence). The V gene end was trimmed by 5 bases and the J gene end by 1 base; junction bases not matched to a gene: 1. CDR3 length: 13 amino acids. The DNA for the CDR3 is TGTGCCAGCAGTGACAGGGAGAACACTGAAGCTTTCTTT. This encodes CASSDRENTEAFF.

The chain recombines TRBV25-1 with TRBJ1-4; no reliable D call. Per germline, CDR1 MGHDK and CDR2 SYGVNS. Trimming took off 2 bases at V and 3 bases at J, with 10 bases between the two ends. The CDR3 covers 15 residues. CDR3 in DNA: TGTGCCAGCAGTGAAGGACGGACGGCTAATGAAAAACTGTTTTTT. This encodes CASSEGRTANEKLFF.

The J gene is TRBJ2-7, the V gene TRBV4-2; 10 nucleotides line up with TRBD1. The V gene end was trimmed by 0 bases and the J gene end by 3 bases; junction bases not matched to a gene: 5. The germline CDR1 and CDR2 sequences are LGHNA and YNFKEQ. The CDR3 loop spans 16 amino acids. The CDR3 region is CASSQEETGGDYEQYF. Written as DNA, the CDR3 is TGTGCCAGCAGCCAAGAGGAGACAGGGGGCGACTACGAGCAGTACTTC.

V gene TRBV5-1 combines with J gene TRBJ1-3, with TRBD1 as a possible D gene (5 bases). Germline assignment: CDR1 SGHRS and CDR2 YFSETQ. Deletions cut 5 bases from V and 0 bases from J, with 12 bases between. The CDR3 totals 15 residues. The CDR3, as DNA: TGCGCCAGCAGTGCGGGACGAAGCTCTGGAAACACCATATATTTT. It specifies CASSAGRSSGNTIYF.

This chain uses TRBV5-1 with TRBJ1-1; weak D call: TRBD1 (6 bases). Germline CDR1 SGHRS, CDR2 YFSETQ. This CDR3 has 16 residues. Trimming stripped 5 bases from V and 1 base from J, with 18 bases between. This CDR3 reads CASSLSWGRSNTEAFF. The CDR3 DNA follows: TGCGCCAGCAGTCTTAGCTGGGGGCGGTCGAACACTGAAGCTTTCTTT. The full variable domain, rest sourced from reference TRBV5-1 and TRBJ1-1, is KAGVTQTPRYLIKTRGQQVTLSCSPISGHRSVSWYQQTPGQGLQFLFEYFSETQRNKGNFPGRFSGRQFSNSRSEMNVSTLELGDSALYLCASSLSWGRSNTEAFFGQGTRLTVV.